Here is one TCR beta chain with its context. Its antigen is undetermined. CD45RO negativity and positive selection for CCR7 defined naive CD8 cells, a population that excluded terminally differentiated effector memory CD45RA+ cells. This CDR3 region has 18 residues. This specimen comes from a study of shared clonotypes between healthy human individuals. For every subset, genomic DNA was evenly distributed across several immunoSEQ plates. Assay: immunoSEQ multiplex PCR; the TCRdb copy retains only in-frame clones and omits some. The sample has some 2 million clones, about 95% seen once. General study points: Naive CD4 clonotypes overlapped across a handful of donors at about 5.2%.

What was sequenced was naive CD8+ T cells sorted from blood. The V and J genes are TRBV21-1 and TRBJ2-1; the table names TRBD1, a call not compared with the DNA. TRBV21-1 is assigned pseudogene status. The source is a man younger than 35 in good health. The CDR3 coding sequence is TGTGCCAGCATAGGACGCCCATTCGACAGGGAGAACTACAATGAGCAGTTCTTC. This sequence encodes CASIGRPFDRENYNEQFF.